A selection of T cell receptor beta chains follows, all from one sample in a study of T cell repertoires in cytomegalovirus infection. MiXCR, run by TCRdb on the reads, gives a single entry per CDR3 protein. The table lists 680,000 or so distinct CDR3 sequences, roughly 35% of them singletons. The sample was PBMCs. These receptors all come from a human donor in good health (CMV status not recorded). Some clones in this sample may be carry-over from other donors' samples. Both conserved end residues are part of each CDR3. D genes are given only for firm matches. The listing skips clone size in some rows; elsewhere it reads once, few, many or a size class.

CDR3aa: CASSSFLAGVNEQFF; CDR3nt: TGTGCCAGCAGCTCGTTCTTGGCGGGAGTAAATGAGCAGTTCTTC; v_gene: TRBV11-2; j_gene: TRBJ2-1; abundance: few; d_gene: TRBD2
CDR3aa: CASSLKPGNIREELFF; CDR3nt: TGTGCCAGCAGCTTAAAACCAGGGAACATAAGGGAAGAGCTGTTTTTT; v_gene: TRBV7-2; j_gene: TRBJ2-2; abundance: many; d_gene: NA
CDR3aa: CASSLQDRVYEQFF; CDR3nt: TGCGCCAGCAGCTTGCAGGACAGGGTCTATGAGCAGTTCTTC; v_gene: TRBV5-1; j_gene: TRBJ2-1; abundance: NA; d_gene: TRBD1
CDR3aa: CASSFTPGVMNTEAFF; CDR3nt: TGTGCCAGCAGCTTTACCCCCGGGGTCATGAACACTGAAGCTTTCTTT; v_gene: TRBV7-9; j_gene: TRBJ1-1; abundance: few; d_gene: NA
CDR3aa: CASSHPTGTGSNYGYTF; CDR3nt: TGCGCCAGCAGCCACCCCACCGGGACAGGTTCTAACTATGGCTACACCTTC; v_gene: TRBV4-1; j_gene: TRBJ1-2; abundance: NA; d_gene: TRBD1
CDR3aa: CASSSVTSSTDTQYF; CDR3nt: TGTGCCAGCAGCTCCGTGACTAGCTCCACAGATACGCAGTATTTT; v_gene: TRBV9; j_gene: TRBJ2-3; abundance: NA; d_gene: TRBD2
CDR3aa: CASQTAPYTDTQYF; CDR3nt: TGTGCCAGTCAGACAGCGCCATACACAGATACGCAGTATTTT; v_gene: TRBV6-1; j_gene: TRBJ2-3; abundance: few; d_gene: NA
CDR3aa: CSSRWGSPSYEQYF; CDR3nt: TGTTCCAGCAGATGGGGTTCTCCCTCCTACGAGCAGTACTTC; v_gene: TRBV7-2; j_gene: TRBJ2-7; abundance: NA; d_gene: NA
CDR3aa: CSASSLRQSLFF; CDR3nt: TGCAGTGCTAGTTCGCTTCGGCAGTCCCTTTTCTTT; v_gene: TRBV20-1; j_gene: TRBJ1-1; abundance: once; d_gene: NA
CDR3aa: CASSSSTGFQPQHF; CDR3nt: TGTGCCAGCAGCTCCTCGACCGGTTTTCAGCCCCAGCATTTT; v_gene: TRBV7-9; j_gene: TRBJ1-5; abundance: few; d_gene: NA
CDR3aa: CATSGQAGEQFF; CDR3nt: TGTGCCACCAGTGGACAGGCGGGTGAGCAGTTCTTC; v_gene: TRBV24-1; j_gene: TRBJ2-1; abundance: NA; d_gene: NA
CDR3aa: CASSFGLASTDTQYF; CDR3nt: TGTGCCAGCAGCTTTGGACTTGCTAGCACAGATACGCAGTATTTT; v_gene: TRBV7-4; j_gene: TRBJ2-3; abundance: NA; d_gene: NA
CDR3aa: CASSPLWGGRNEQFF; CDR3nt: TGTGCCAGCAGTCCCCTCTGGGGGGGGAGGAATGAGCAGTTCTTC; v_gene: TRBV12-3/TRBV12-4; j_gene: TRBJ2-1; abundance: NA; d_gene: TRBD2
CDR3aa: CASSFPRGELFF; CDR3nt: TGTGCCAGCAGCTTCCCGCGGGGGGAGCTGTTTTTT; v_gene: TRBV11-3; j_gene: TRBJ2-2; abundance: few; d_gene: NA
CDR3aa: CSVTGTGKYNEQFF; CDR3nt: TGCAGTGTTACCGGGACAGGGAAATACAATGAGCAGTTCTTC; v_gene: TRBV20-1; j_gene: TRBJ2-1; abundance: NA; d_gene: TRBD1
CDR3aa: CASSLKFHEQYF; CDR3nt: TGTGCCAGCAGCTTAAAGTTCCACGAGCAGTACTTC; v_gene: TRBV7-9; j_gene: TRBJ2-7; abundance: many; d_gene: NA
CDR3aa: CASSEGYQVGAFF; CDR3nt: TGTGCCAGCAGTGAAGGGTATCAGGTGGGAGCTTTCTTT; v_gene: TRBV6-1; j_gene: TRBJ1-1; abundance: few; d_gene: NA
CDR3aa: CASSLSGGRYETQYF; CDR3nt: TGCGCCAGCAGCTTGTCGGGCGGACGTTATGAGACCCAGTACTTC; v_gene: TRBV5-1; j_gene: TRBJ2-5; abundance: NA; d_gene: NA
CDR3aa: CASSLDQSFNSPLHF; CDR3nt: TGTGCCAGCAGCTTAGATCAAAGTTTTAATTCACCCCTCCACTTT; v_gene: TRBV7-2; j_gene: TRBJ1-6; abundance: many; d_gene: NA
CDR3aa: CSARIRPGHARNTF; CDR3nt: TGCAGTGCTAGAATACGACCCGGGCATGCCAGAAACACCTTC; v_gene: TRBV20-1; j_gene: TRBJ1-2; abundance: NA; d_gene: NA
CDR3aa: CSASEGSAYTEAFF; CDR3nt: TGCAGTGCTAGCGAGGGGTCTGCATACACTGAAGCTTTCTTT; v_gene: TRBV20-1; j_gene: TRBJ1-1; abundance: few; d_gene: NA
CDR3aa: CASSWETDQPQHF; CDR3nt: TGTGCCAGCAGTTGGGAGACAGATCAGCCCCAGCATTTT; v_gene: TRBV6-2/TRBV6-3; j_gene: TRBJ1-5; abundance: NA; d_gene: NA
CDR3aa: CASSFGHGTGGSTGELFF; CDR3nt: TGTGCCAGCAGTTTCGGCCACGGGACAGGGGGTAGCACCGGGGAGCTGTTTTTT; v_gene: TRBV27; j_gene: TRBJ2-2; abundance: NA; d_gene: TRBD1
CDR3aa: CASSFPIGGSGARTDTQYF; CDR3nt: TGTGCCAGCAGTTTCCCTATCGGGGGTAGCGGGGCCCGCACAGATACGCAGTATTTT; v_gene: TRBV28; j_gene: TRBJ2-3; abundance: few; d_gene: TRBD2
CDR3aa: CASSPYVSSYNEQFF; CDR3nt: TGTGCCAGCAGTCCTTATGTGAGCTCCTACAATGAGCAGTTCTTC; v_gene: TRBV12-3/TRBV12-4; j_gene: TRBJ2-1; abundance: NA; d_gene: NA
CDR3aa: CASSYGTAYEQFF; CDR3nt: TGTGCCAGCAGCTATGGGACAGCCTATGAGCAGTTCTTC; v_gene: TRBV7-2; j_gene: TRBJ2-1; abundance: many; d_gene: TRBD1
CDR3aa: CASSSRDNTDTQYF; CDR3nt: TGTGCCAGCAGCTCCCGGGACAACACAGATACGCAGTATTTT; v_gene: TRBV7-6; j_gene: TRBJ2-3; abundance: many; d_gene: NA
CDR3aa: CASSQEEGVGFYEQYF; CDR3nt: TGTGCCAGCAGCCAAGAAGAGGGGGTAGGCTTCTACGAGCAGTACTTC; v_gene: TRBV14; j_gene: TRBJ2-7; abundance: few; d_gene: NA
CDR3aa: CASIHLRDSSQFYGYTF; CDR3nt: TGCGCCAGCATCCATTTGCGGGACAGCTCCCAATTTTATGGCTACACCTTC; v_gene: TRBV4-1; j_gene: TRBJ1-2; abundance: NA; d_gene: TRBD1
CDR3aa: CASRDFHNEQFF; CDR3nt: TGTGCCAGCAGGGACTTCCACAATGAGCAGTTCTTC; v_gene: TRBV6-5; j_gene: TRBJ2-1; abundance: few; d_gene: NA
CDR3aa: CASSNRVLDEQFF; CDR3nt: TGTGCCAGCAGTAACAGGGTTCTGGATGAGCAGTTCTTC; v_gene: TRBV6-1; j_gene: TRBJ2-1; abundance: few; d_gene: NA
CDR3aa: CATNTGYTF; CDR3nt: TGTGCCACCAATACGGGCTACACCTTC; v_gene: TRBV7-9; j_gene: TRBJ1-2; abundance: few; d_gene: NA
CDR3aa: CASRPTWDSSYEQYF; CDR3nt: TGCGCCAGCAGACCAACCTGGGACAGCTCCTACGAGCAGTACTTC; v_gene: TRBV5-1; j_gene: TRBJ2-7; abundance: NA; d_gene: TRBD1
CDR3aa: CASRHQGGSEAFF; CDR3nt: TGTGCCAGTAGACATCAGGGGGGGTCGGAAGCTTTCTTT; v_gene: TRBV19; j_gene: TRBJ1-1; abundance: NA; d_gene: TRBD1
CDR3aa: CASSLWLREQYF; CDR3nt: TGTGCCAGCAGTTTATGGCTACGCGAGCAGTACTTC; v_gene: TRBV12-3/TRBV12-4; j_gene: TRBJ2-7; abundance: NA; d_gene: NA
CDR3aa: CSVHSSGTYKRVTQYF; CDR3nt: TGCAGCGTTCACTCTAGCGGAACATATAAGAGAGTTACCCAGTACTTC; v_gene: TRBV29-1; j_gene: TRBJ2-5; abundance: NA; d_gene: TRBD2
CDR3aa: CASSQDAGHLNTEAFF; CDR3nt: TGCGCCAGCAGCCAAGACGCGGGACATCTGAACACTGAAGCTTTCTTT; v_gene: TRBV4-1; j_gene: TRBJ1-1; abundance: few; d_gene: NA
CDR3aa: CASSWDGGMNGYTF; CDR3nt: TGTGCCAGCAGTTGGGACGGAGGGATGAATGGCTACACCTTC; v_gene: TRBV12-3/TRBV12-4; j_gene: TRBJ1-2; abundance: few; d_gene: NA
CDR3aa: CASRFDAGGFRVEETQYF; CDR3nt: TGTGCCAGCCGTTTTGATGCGGGGGGATTTCGGGTAGAAGAGACCCAGTACTTC; v_gene: TRBV12-3/TRBV12-4; j_gene: TRBJ2-5; abundance: NA; d_gene: TRBD2
CDR3aa: CATSGQAVGGGAYNEQFF; CDR3nt: TGTGCCACCAGCGGACAAGCGGTCGGCGGGGGGGCATACAATGAGCAGTTCTTC; v_gene: TRBV15; j_gene: TRBJ2-1; abundance: NA; d_gene: TRBD2
CDR3aa: CASSPGSQSQHF; CDR3nt: TGTGCCAGCAGCCCGGGGAGTCAGTCCCAGCATTTT; v_gene: TRBV7-6; j_gene: TRBJ1-5; abundance: NA; d_gene: NA
CDR3aa: CSVGKQTTEAFF; CDR3nt: TGCAGCGTTGGCAAACAGACCACTGAAGCTTTCTTT; v_gene: TRBV29-1; j_gene: TRBJ1-1; abundance: NA; d_gene: NA
CDR3aa: CASSLRPGGRGDTQYF; CDR3nt: TGTGCCAGCAGCTTACGTCCGGGGGGGCGCGGAGATACGCAGTATTTT; v_gene: TRBV7-8; j_gene: TRBJ2-3; abundance: few; d_gene: TRBD2
CDR3aa: CASSANRVPTYEQYF; CDR3nt: TGTGCCAGCAGTGCCAACAGGGTTCCCACCTACGAGCAGTACTTC; v_gene: TRBV28; j_gene: TRBJ2-7; abundance: NA; d_gene: NA
CDR3aa: CASSLWLGTDTQYF; CDR3nt: TGTGCCAGCAGTTTATGGCTAGGCACAGATACGCAGTATTTT; v_gene: TRBV12-3/TRBV12-4; j_gene: TRBJ2-3; abundance: few; d_gene: NA
CDR3aa: CASSLNAERGGNTIYF; CDR3nt: TGTGCCAGCAGTTTGAACGCAGAGAGAGGTGGAAACACCATATATTTT; v_gene: TRBV12-3/TRBV12-4; j_gene: TRBJ1-3; abundance: many; d_gene: NA
CDR3aa: CASRVRTGATDTEAFF; CDR3nt: TGTGCCAGCAGGGTGAGGACAGGGGCAACGGACACTGAAGCTTTCTTT; v_gene: TRBV28; j_gene: TRBJ1-1; abundance: few; d_gene: TRBD1
CDR3aa: CASSLAGGADTQYF; CDR3nt: TGTGCCAGCAGCTTAGCCGGGGGCGCAGATACGCAGTATTTT; v_gene: TRBV7-6; j_gene: TRBJ2-3; abundance: many; d_gene: NA
CDR3aa: CASSLDGVLAKNIQYF; CDR3nt: TGTGCCAGCAGTTTGGATGGGGTACTAGCCAAAAACATTCAGTACTTC; v_gene: TRBV12-3/TRBV12-4; j_gene: TRBJ2-4; abundance: NA; d_gene: NA
CDR3aa: CASSPMPGLEDTQYF; CDR3nt: TGTGCCAGCAGCCCAATGCCGGGACTAGAAGATACGCAGTATTTT; v_gene: TRBV7-2; j_gene: TRBJ2-3; abundance: many; d_gene: TRBD2
CDR3aa: CASSLELGLEQFF; CDR3nt: TGTGCCAGCAGCTTAGAACTAGGGCTTGAGCAGTTCTTC; v_gene: TRBV7-8; j_gene: TRBJ2-1; abundance: few; d_gene: NA
CDR3aa: CASNFRDRGKNEQFF; CDR3nt: TGTGCCAGCAACTTCCGGGACAGGGGAAAGAATGAGCAGTTCTTC; v_gene: TRBV28; j_gene: TRBJ2-1; abundance: NA; d_gene: TRBD1
CDR3aa: CASIGTGGSDTQYF; CDR3nt: TGTGCCAGCATCGGGACAGGGGGCAGTGATACGCAGTATTTT; v_gene: TRBV27; j_gene: TRBJ2-3; abundance: few; d_gene: TRBD1
CDR3aa: CASTERRFFEAFF; CDR3nt: TGTGCCAGCACCGAACGGAGATTTTTTGAAGCTTTCTTT; v_gene: TRBV6-8; j_gene: TRBJ1-1; abundance: few; d_gene: NA
CDR3aa: CASSQDVGDPNVLTF; CDR3nt: TGTGCCAGCAGCCAAGATGTGGGGGATCCCAACGTCCTGACTTTC; v_gene: TRBV4-2; j_gene: TRBJ2-6; abundance: few; d_gene: NA
CDR3aa: CSVKTSGSGSYEQYF; CDR3nt: TGCAGCGTCAAGACTAGCGGGAGTGGGTCCTACGAGCAGTACTTC; v_gene: TRBV29-1; j_gene: TRBJ2-7; abundance: once; d_gene: TRBD2
CDR3aa: CARSFTHEKLFF; CDR3nt: TGTGCCCGCAGCTTTACACATGAAAAACTGTTTTTT; v_gene: TRBV7-2; j_gene: TRBJ1-4; abundance: NA; d_gene: NA
CDR3aa: CASSSWSSNQPQHF; CDR3nt: TGTGCCAGCAGTTCGTGGTCTAGCAATCAGCCCCAGCATTTT; v_gene: TRBV6-2/TRBV6-3; j_gene: TRBJ1-5; abundance: once; d_gene: NA
CDR3aa: CAINLRDRAGGYTF; CDR3nt: TGTGCCATCAACCTAAGGGACAGGGCGGGAGGCTACACCTTC; v_gene: TRBV28; j_gene: TRBJ1-2; abundance: NA; d_gene: TRBD1
CDR3aa: CASSSPGLASYNEQFF; CDR3nt: TGTGCCAGCAGCTCACCCGGACTAGCCTCCTACAATGAGCAGTTCTTC; v_gene: TRBV7-6; j_gene: TRBJ2-1; abundance: many; d_gene: TRBD2